The TCR beta chain under discussion was sequenced for a study of T cells after yellow fever vaccination (dated by TCRdb to 2018 to 2020). About the investigation overall: The SMART-Seq v4 Ultra Low Input RNA kit was used to prepare libraries from fractions with low cell numbers. Bulk TCR alpha and beta repertoires were sequenced longitudinally to track T-cell clones before and after primary and booster YFV17D yellow fever vaccination. Two healthy male donors, one aged 18 to 30 and one aged 30 to 40 years, were included in the cohort. Blood was drawn at multiple timepoints before and after primary and secondary immunization, with bulk PBMC replicates and cell subsets isolated. On the study overall, not on this receptor specifically: Because only two donors were included in the study, the extent to which the findings can be generalized is limited. The secondary T-cell response was weaker than the primary response but faster, peaking on day 5 instead of day 15. FACS-sorted repertoires could contain abundant contaminating clonotypes from the bulk population, so computational filtering was required. After the booster, most clones that had expanded after primary vaccination were detected again (roughly 95% of CD4 and about 88% of CD8), suggesting broad maintenance of memory. A small share of clonotypes was detected in both CD4 and CD8 compartments, with the overlap likely arising from convergent recombination.

V is pared back by 5 bases and J by 4 bases, with 11 bases lying between the germline termini. Spanning cysteine to phenylalanine, the CDR3 consists of 14 amino acids. The DNA shown is the 42-base CDR3, in frame from base 1. The treatment or condition label corresponds to: live attenuated yellow fever vaccine strain. At every blood-draw timepoint, two biological replicates of bulk PBMCs were collected. A standard Ficoll-Paque protocol was used to isolate PBMCs from peripheral blood. TriZol was used to extract RNA from bulk PBMCs, CD4 and CD8 fractions, and dextramer-positive and dextramer-negative fractions. TCR cDNA was synthesized by 5'RACE template switching, which introduced a universal primer site and unique molecular identifiers. cDNA synthesis was primed from both the TCR alpha and TCR beta constant segments. Two PCR steps were used to amplify libraries, with sample barcodes and sequencing adapters being added in the second step. Sequencing of libraries was done on Illumina HiSeq 2500 (2x100 bp) or NovaSeq (2x150 bp). The study's own analysis went as follows. Demultiplexing of reads and collapsing into UMI consensus sequences were performed with MIGEC, and V(D)J alignment was carried out with MiXCR. Clonotypes responding to the vaccine were identified with edgeR on replicate PBMC samples, with the criteria of FDR below 0.01 and a log2 fold change above 5 up to day 15. Each bulk clonotype was labeled CD4 or CD8 based on which sequenced repertoire, CD4 or CD8, contained the clonotype at higher abundance. The public reads were reprocessed in TCRdb via fastp at Q25 and MiXCR, keeping in-frame beta chains. CDR3 protein sequences are deduplicated, and each keeps its most common genes and DNA. TCRdb assigned the V and J calls; the authors' analysis was not used. Within this sample are more than 250,000 distinct CDR3 sequences, with around 6.8% of them counted one time only. The top ten clonotypes cover roughly 19% of the sample.

In this sample, this clonotype turned up a few times. Its antigen target is currently unknown. One base away there is no much larger clone; base qualities are not given. The V and J genes are TRBV12-3 or TRBV12-4 and TRBJ1-4, with a weak D call of TRBD1 (5 bases match). Sequencing was performed on PBMCs, taken 45 days after the first yellow fever vaccination. The clonotype comes from a young man who received the YFV17D yellow fever vaccine. The CDR3 region has the sequence CASSPGQHNEKLFF. In nucleotide form, the sequence is TGTGCCAGCAGTCCGGGGCAGCATAATGAAAAACTGTTTTTT.